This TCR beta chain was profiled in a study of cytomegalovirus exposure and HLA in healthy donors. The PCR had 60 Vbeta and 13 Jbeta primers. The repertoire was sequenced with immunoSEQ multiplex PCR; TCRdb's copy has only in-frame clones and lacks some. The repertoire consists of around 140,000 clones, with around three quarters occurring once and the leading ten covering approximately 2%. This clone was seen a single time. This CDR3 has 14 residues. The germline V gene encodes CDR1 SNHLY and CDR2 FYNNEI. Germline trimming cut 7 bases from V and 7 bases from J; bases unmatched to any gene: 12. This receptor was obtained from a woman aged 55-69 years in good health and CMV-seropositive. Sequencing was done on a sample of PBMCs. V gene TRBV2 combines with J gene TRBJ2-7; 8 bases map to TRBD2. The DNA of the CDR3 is TGTGCCAGCAAGGGATTAGCGGGACCGAAGGAGCAGTACTTC. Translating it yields CASKGLAGPKEQYF.